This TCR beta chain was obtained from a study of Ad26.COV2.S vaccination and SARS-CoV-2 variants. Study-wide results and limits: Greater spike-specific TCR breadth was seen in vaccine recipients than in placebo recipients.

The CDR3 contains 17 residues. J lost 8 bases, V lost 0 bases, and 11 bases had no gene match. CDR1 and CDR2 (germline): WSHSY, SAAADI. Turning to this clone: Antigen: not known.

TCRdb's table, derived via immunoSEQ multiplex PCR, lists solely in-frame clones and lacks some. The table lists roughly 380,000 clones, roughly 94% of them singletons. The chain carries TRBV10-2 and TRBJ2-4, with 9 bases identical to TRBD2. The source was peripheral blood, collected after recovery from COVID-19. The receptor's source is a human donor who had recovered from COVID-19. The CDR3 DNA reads TGCGCCAGCAGTGAGTCGACGGCGGGGGGGCGAGGGGACATTCAGTACTTC. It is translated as CASSESTAGGRGDIQYF.